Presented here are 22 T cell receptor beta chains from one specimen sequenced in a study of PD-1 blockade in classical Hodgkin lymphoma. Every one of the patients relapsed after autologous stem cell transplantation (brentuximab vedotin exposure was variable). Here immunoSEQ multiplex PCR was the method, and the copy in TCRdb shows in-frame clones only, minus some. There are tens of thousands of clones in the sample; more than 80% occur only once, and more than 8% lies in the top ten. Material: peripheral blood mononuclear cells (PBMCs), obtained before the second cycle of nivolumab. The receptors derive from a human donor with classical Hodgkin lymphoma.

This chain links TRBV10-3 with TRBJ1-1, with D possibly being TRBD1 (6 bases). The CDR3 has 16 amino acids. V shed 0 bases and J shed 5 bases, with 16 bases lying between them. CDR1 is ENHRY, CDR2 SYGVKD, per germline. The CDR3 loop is CAISESAGVLRTEAFF. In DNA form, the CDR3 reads TGTGCCATCAGTGAGTCTGCAGGGGTATTGAGGACTGAAGCTTTCTTT.

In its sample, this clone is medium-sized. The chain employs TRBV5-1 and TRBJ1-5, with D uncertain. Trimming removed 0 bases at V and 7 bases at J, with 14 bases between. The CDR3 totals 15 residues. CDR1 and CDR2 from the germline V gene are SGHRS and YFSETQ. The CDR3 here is CASSLGTVAGQPQHF. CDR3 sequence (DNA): TGCGCCAGCAGCTTGGGGACTGTGGCGGGGCAGCCCCAGCATTTT.

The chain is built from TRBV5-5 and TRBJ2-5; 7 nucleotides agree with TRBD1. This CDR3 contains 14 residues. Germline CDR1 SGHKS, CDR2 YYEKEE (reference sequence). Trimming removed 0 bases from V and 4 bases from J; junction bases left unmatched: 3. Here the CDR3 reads CASSLERGLETQYF. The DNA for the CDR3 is TGTGCCAGCAGCTTGGAAAGGGGGCTAGAGACCCAGTACTTC.

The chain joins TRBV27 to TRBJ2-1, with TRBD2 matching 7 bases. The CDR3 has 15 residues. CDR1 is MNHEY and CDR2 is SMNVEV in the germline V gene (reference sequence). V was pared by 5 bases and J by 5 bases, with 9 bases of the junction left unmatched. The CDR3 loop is CASSPTTSYHNEQFF. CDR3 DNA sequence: TGTGCCAGCAGTCCAACGACTAGCTACCACAATGAGCAGTTCTTC.

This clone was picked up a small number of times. The CDR3 DNA follows: TGCGCCAGCAGCTCGGACATCTATGGCTACACCTTC. Its translation: CASSSDIYGYTF. This rearrangement joins TRBV5-1 to TRBJ1-2; perhaps TRBD1 as D (5 bases). The CDR3 sequence is 12 residues long. The ends were cut back, 3 bases at V and 4 bases at J, with 7 bases in the middle. Germline V gives CDR1 SGHRS, CDR2 YFSETQ.

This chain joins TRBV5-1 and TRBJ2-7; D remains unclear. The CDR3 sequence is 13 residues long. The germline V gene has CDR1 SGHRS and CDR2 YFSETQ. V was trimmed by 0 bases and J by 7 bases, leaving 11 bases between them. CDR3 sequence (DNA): TGCGCCAGCAGCTTGGGGTCCGTAGGGGAGCAGTACTTC. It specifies CASSLGSVGEQYF.

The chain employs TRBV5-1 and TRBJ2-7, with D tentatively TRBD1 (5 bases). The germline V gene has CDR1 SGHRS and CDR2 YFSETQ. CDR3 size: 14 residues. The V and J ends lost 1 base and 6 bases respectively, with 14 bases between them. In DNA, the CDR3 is TGCGCCAGCAGCTTGCAACAGGTCACCACCGAGCAGTACTTC. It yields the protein CASSLQQVTTEQYF. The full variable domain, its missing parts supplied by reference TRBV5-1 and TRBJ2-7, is KAGVTQTPRYLIKTRGQQVTLSCSPISGHRSVSWYQQTPGQGLQFLFEYFSETQRNKGNFPGRFSGRQFSNSRSEMNVSTLELGDSALYLCASSLQQVTTEQYFGPGTRLTVT.

CDR3 nucleotide sequence: TGTGCCAGCAGCTTAGGGGGCGGGGGTCCAGATACGCAGTATTTT. Its protein product is CASSLGGGGPDTQYF. The chain employs TRBV11-2 and TRBJ2-3; TRBD2 matches 7 bases. CDR1 SGHAT and CDR2 FQNNGV come from the germline V gene. V lost 1 base to trimming and J lost 4 bases; unmatched junction nucleotides: 5. This CDR3 has 15 amino acids.

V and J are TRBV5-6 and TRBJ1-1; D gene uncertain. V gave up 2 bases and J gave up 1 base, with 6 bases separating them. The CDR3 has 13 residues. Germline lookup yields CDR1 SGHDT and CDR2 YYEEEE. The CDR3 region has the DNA TGTGCCAGCAGCTTACCGGCGAACACTGAAGCTTTCTTT. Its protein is CASSLPANTEAFF.

In DNA, the CDR3 is TGTGCCAGCAGCTTGGGTCACATTGGGAGTGCCACCGGGGAGCTGTTTTTT. Residues: CASSLGHIGSATGELFF. The chain uses TRBV5-4 and TRBJ2-2, with D perhaps TRBD2 (5 bases). Germline-derived CDR1 and CDR2 are SGHNT and YYREEE (reference sequence). Trimming pared 0 bases from V and 4 bases from J, leaving 16 bases between. The length of the CDR3 is 17 residues.

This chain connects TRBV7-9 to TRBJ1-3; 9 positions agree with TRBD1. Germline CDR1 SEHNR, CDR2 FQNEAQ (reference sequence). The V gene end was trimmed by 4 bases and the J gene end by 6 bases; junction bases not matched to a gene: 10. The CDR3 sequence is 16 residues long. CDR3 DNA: TGTGCCAGCAGCTACCTTACGAGACAGGGGGAAAACACCATATATTTT. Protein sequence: CASSYLTRQGENTIYF.

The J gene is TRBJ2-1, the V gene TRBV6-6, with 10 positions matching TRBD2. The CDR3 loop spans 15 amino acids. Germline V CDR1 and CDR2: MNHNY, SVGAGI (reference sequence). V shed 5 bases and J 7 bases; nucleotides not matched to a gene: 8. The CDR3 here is CASSLAGALGNEQFF. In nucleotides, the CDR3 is TGTGCCAGCAGTCTAGCGGGGGCCCTCGGGAATGAGCAGTTCTTC.

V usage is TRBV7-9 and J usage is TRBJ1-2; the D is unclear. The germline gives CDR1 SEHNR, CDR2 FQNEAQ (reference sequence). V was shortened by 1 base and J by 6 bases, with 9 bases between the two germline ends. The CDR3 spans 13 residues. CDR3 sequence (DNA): TGTGCCAGCAGCTTAGGGGGAACAGATGGCTACACCTTC. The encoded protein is CASSLGGTDGYTF.

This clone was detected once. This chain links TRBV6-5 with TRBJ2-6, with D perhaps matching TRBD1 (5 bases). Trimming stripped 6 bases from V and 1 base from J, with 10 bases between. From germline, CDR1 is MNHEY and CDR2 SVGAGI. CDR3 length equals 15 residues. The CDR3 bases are TGTGCCAGCAGCACGACAGCGTCTGGGGCCAACGTCCTGACTTTC. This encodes CASSTTASGANVLTF.

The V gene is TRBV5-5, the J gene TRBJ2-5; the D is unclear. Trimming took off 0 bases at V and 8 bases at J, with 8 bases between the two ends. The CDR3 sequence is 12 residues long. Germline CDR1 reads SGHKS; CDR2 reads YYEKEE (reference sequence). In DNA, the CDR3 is TGTGCCAGCAGCTTGGAAATAGGTACCCAGTACTTC. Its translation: CASSLEIGTQYF.

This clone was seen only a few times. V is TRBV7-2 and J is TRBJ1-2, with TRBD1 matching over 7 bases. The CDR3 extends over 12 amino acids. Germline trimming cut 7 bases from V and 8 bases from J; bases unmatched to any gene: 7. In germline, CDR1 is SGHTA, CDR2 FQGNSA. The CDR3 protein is CASTSGTAGYTF. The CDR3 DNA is TGTGCCAGCACTTCCGGGACAGCAGGCTACACCTTC.

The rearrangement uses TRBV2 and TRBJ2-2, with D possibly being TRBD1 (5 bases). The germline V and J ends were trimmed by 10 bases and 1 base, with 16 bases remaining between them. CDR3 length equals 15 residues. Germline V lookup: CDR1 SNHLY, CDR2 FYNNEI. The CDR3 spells CATNKQQENTGELFF. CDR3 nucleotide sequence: TGTGCCACCAATAAACAACAGGAGAACACCGGGGAGCTGTTTTTT.

The CDR3 DNA sequence: TGCAGCGTCACGGACCTATCGAACCACGAGCAGTACTTC. Encoded protein: CSVTDLSNHEQYF. The V call is TRBV29-1, the J call TRBJ2-7; D remains ambiguous. Germline CDR1 SQVTM, CDR2 ANQGSEA. This CDR3 is 13 amino acids long. The V and J ends lost 6 bases and 5 bases respectively, with 17 bases between them.

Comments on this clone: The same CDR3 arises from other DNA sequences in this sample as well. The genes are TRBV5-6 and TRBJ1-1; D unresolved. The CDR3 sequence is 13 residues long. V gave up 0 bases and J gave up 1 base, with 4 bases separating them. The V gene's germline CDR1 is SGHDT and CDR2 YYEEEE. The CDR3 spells CASSLGGNTEAFF. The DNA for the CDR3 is TGTGCCAGCAGCTTGGGCGGGAACACTGAAGCTTTCTTT.

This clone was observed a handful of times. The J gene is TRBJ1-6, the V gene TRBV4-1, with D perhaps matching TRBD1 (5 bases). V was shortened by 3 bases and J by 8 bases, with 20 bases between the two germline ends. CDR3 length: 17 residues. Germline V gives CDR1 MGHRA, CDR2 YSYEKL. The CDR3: CASSQEMGTISHSPLHF. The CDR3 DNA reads TGCGCCAGCAGCCAGGAAATGGGGACTATTTCTCATTCACCCCTCCACTTT.

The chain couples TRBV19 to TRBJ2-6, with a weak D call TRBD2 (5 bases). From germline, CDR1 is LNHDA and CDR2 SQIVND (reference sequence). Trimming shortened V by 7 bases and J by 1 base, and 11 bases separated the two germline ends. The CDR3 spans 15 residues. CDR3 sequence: CASTPRGSGANVLTF. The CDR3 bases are TGTGCCAGTACCCCCCGGGGATCTGGGGCCAACGTCCTGACTTTC.

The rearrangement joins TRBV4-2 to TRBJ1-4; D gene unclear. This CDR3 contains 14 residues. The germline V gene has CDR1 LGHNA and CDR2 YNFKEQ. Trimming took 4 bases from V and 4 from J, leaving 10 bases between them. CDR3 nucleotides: TGTGCCAGCAGCCCCCGACGGCTTAATGAAAAACTGTTTTTT. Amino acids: CASSPRRLNEKLFF.